This TCR beta chain comes out of a study of breast tumors, draining lymph nodes, adjacent tissues. General study points: Data fit most tumor T cells coming from lymph node, expanding in tumor. Compared with basal-like, luminal-like tumors shared significantly more repertoire with nontumor tissue. Tumor repertoires ranked between lymph nodes and nontumor tissue in diversity, with V and J gene preferences.

On this clonotype: Its antigen is unidentified.

TCRdb called the multiplex PCR reads again in MiXCR, with one record for every CDR3 protein. The sample holds about 180,000 distinct CDR3 sequences, around a third seen once. Germline V gene data show CDR1 as ENHRY and CDR2 as SYGVKD. The CDR3 loop spans 16 amino acids. The V end was cut by 4 bases, the J end by 1 base, with 15 bases between. Axillary draining lymph nodes of breast cancer patients supplied the node samples. The chain recombines TRBV10-3 with TRBJ2-3; D remains unclear. Material for sequencing was axillary lymph node tissue. The origin of this receptor is a female donor with breast cancer. Some clones in this sample may be carry-over from other donors' samples. CDR3: CAISAPAASGTDTQYF. In nucleotides, the CDR3 is TGTGCCATCAGTGCCCCCGCGGCGTCAGGCACAGATACGCAGTATTTT.